This note documents a single T cell receptor beta chain sequence. These data come from a study of control samples from healthy donors and cancer patients. This table comes from immunoSEQ multiplex PCR, and its TCRdb copy is limited to in-frame clones, with some not included. The sample holds fewer than 500,000 clones; around nine tenths are singletons and the top ten take 6% to 7%. Germline V gives CDR1 SGHNT, CDR2 YENEEA. Trimming took off 5 bases at V and 6 bases at J, with 11 bases between the two ends. The CDR3 runs 13 residues. This chain connects TRBV11-3 to TRBJ2-1; D not certain. The sequenced sample was PBMCs. The clonotype comes from a man aged 40-50 years with head and neck cancer. CDR3 region: CASSRLASNEQFF. The DNA for the CDR3 is TGTGCCAGCAGCCGACTCGCTAGCAATGAGCAGTTCTTC. The entire variable domain, with the rest obtained from reference TRBV11-3 and TRBJ2-1, is as follows: EAGVVQSPRYKIIEKKQPVAFWCNPISGHNTLYWYLQNLGQGPELLIRYENEEAVDDSQLPKDRFSAERLKGVDSTLKIQPAELGDSAVYLCASSRLASNEQFFGPGTRLTVL.